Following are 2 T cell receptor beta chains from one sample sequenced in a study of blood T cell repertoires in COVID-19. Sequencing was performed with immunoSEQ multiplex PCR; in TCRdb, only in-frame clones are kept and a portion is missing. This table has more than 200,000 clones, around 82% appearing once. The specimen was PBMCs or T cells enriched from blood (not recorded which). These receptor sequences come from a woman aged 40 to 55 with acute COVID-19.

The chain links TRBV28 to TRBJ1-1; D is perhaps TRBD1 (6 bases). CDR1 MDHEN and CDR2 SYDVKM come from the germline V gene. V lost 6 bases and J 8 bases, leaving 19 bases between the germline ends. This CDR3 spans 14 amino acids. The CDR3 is CASRTQVGTKEAFF. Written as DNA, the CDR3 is TGTGCCAGCAGGACTCAAGTCGGGACAAAGGAAGCTTTCTTT.

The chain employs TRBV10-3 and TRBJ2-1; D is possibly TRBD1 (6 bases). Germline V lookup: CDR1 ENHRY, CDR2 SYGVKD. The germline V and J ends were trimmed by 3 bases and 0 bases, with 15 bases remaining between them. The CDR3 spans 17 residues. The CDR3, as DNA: TGTGCCATCAGTGACCCCGGCAGGGGCAACTCCTACAATGAGCAGTTCTTC. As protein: CAISDPGRGNSYNEQFF.